Listed here are 11 T cell receptor beta chains from one sample, sequenced in a study of T cells after yellow fever vaccination. TCRdb analysed the 5' RACE reads with MiXCR anew, one entry per CDR3 protein. Here the sample spans 68,000 or so distinct CDR3 sequences, 5% to 8% being singletons. Sequences were derived from CD8+ T cells sorted from PBMCs, sampled about 41 days after the first yellow fever vaccination. These receptors originate from a man younger than 35 who received the YFV17D yellow fever vaccine.

This clonotype appeared many times. The chain employs TRBV4-1 and TRBJ2-3; 13 nucleotides align to TRBD2. The germline CDR1 and CDR2 sequences are MGHRA and YSYEKL. CDR3 length: 21 residues. Unmatched junction bases numbered 18, after V lost 2 bases and J lost 4 bases. The CDR3 nucleotides read TGCGCCAGCAGCCAACTCTTCCCGGGACTAGCGGGACGTATAGTCCCAGATACGCAGTATTTT. This codes for CASSQLFPGLAGRIVPDTQYF.

This clonotype has ten or more counts. This chain links TRBV12-3 or TRBV12-4 with TRBJ2-2; D is tentatively TRBD1 or TRBD2 (6 bases each). The CDR3 is 15 amino acids. Trimming pared 2 bases from V and 4 bases from J, leaving 11 bases between. The CDR3: CASSLRGVGTGELFF. The CDR3 DNA follows: TGTGCCAGCAGTTTAAGGGGGGTTGGCACCGGGGAGCTGTTTTTT.

The V call is TRBV6-5, the J call TRBJ2-3, with 9 bases identical to TRBD2. The germline CDR1 and CDR2 sequences are MNHEY and SVGAGI. This CDR3 comprises 17 residues. V shed 0 bases and J 0 bases; nucleotides not matched to a gene: 4. The CDR3 region has the DNA TGTGCCAGCAGTTACTCCCCTAGCGGGGTTAGCACAGATACGCAGTATTTT. It codes for CASSYSPSGVSTDTQYF.

V is TRBV27 and J is TRBJ1-5; D gene ambiguous. CDR3 length equals 13 residues. The V and J ends lost 3 bases and 6 bases respectively, with 9 bases between them. The germline gives CDR1 MNHEY, CDR2 SMNVEV (reference sequence). CDR3 sequence reads: CASSFSEGQPQHF. The CDR3 nucleotides read TGTGCCAGCAGTTTTTCGGAGGGTCAGCCCCAGCATTTT.

This clonotype occurred many times. The rearrangement uses TRBV4-2 and TRBJ1-4; 11 nucleotides agree with TRBD1. Germline lookup yields CDR1 LGHNA and CDR2 YNFKEQ. CDR3 length: 16 amino acids. With V trimmed by 0 bases and J by 7 bases, 4 bases remained unmatched. CDR3 in DNA: TGTGCCAGCAGCCAAGATGCGGGGACAGGGGGTGAAAAACTGTTTTTT. Protein sequence: CASSQDAGTGGEKLFF.

In this sample, this clonotype turned up a few times. The chain joins TRBV5-4 to TRBJ2-3, with D unclear. CDR1 and CDR2 (germline): SGHNT, YYREEE (reference sequence). V was pared by 5 bases and J by 3 bases, with 7 bases between. The CDR3 consists of 12 residues. CDR3 protein: CASRNQTDTQYF. DNA for the CDR3: TGTGCCAGCAGGAATCAGACAGATACGCAGTATTTT.

As to this clonotype: This clone may be a read error of a much larger clone one base away. The chain employs TRBV4-3 and TRBJ2-1; no reliable D call. This CDR3 is built from 16 residues. Per the germline V gene, CDR1 is LGHNA and CDR2 is YSLEER. This CDR3 is CARSQDRVAYYNEQFF. The CDR3 region has the DNA TGCGCCAGAAGCCAAGATCGAGTAGCCTACTACAATGAGCAGTTCTTC.

This clonotype was seen only a few times. This chain connects TRBV9 to TRBJ1-5, with 7 nucleotides matching TRBD1. Trimming cost V 4 bases and J 3 bases; bases outside gene matches: 16. This CDR3 contains 18 residues. Germline lookup yields CDR1 SGDLS and CDR2 YYNGEE. This CDR3 reads CASSPRRTGGKYNQPQHF. The CDR3 region has the DNA TGTGCCAGCAGCCCAAGACGGACAGGCGGGAAGTACAATCAGCCCCAGCATTTT.

This clonotype came up many times. The gene calls are TRBV3-1 and TRBJ2-1; D gene uncertain. Germline assignment: CDR1 LGHDT and CDR2 YNNKEL (reference sequence). V lost 4 bases and J 7 bases, leaving 17 bases between the germline ends. CDR3 length: 15 amino acids. The CDR3 DNA reads TGTGCCAGCAGCCCGGTCGGCGGTTATGGTAATGAGCAGTTCTTC. It encodes CASSPVGGYGNEQFF.

In its sample, this clonotype was seen many times. The rearrangement uses TRBV4-1 and TRBJ2-3; possibly TRBD2 for D (5 bases). Trimming removed 3 bases from V and 7 bases from J, with 14 bases in between. From germline, CDR1 is MGHRA and CDR2 YSYEKL. The CDR3 has 14 amino acids. The CDR3 loop is CASSQRVVLNTQYF. DNA of the CDR3: TGCGCCAGCAGCCAGAGGGTGGTACTAAATACGCAGTATTTT.

This clonotype occurred many times. The chain recombines TRBV7-6 with TRBJ2-1; no firm D call. V was pared by 0 bases and J by 15 bases, with 15 bases between. Germline values: CDR1 SGHVS, CDR2 FNYEAQ. CDR3 length: 13 residues. CDR3 bases: TGTGCCAGCAGCTTAGCGGAGTTTGGGGTCGGGTTCTTC. It encodes CASSLAEFGVGFF. The whole variable domain, remainder taken from reference TRBV7-6 and TRBJ2-1, is GAGVSQSPRYKVTKRGQDVALRCDPISGHVSLYWYRQALGQGPEFLTYFNYEAQQDKSGLPNDRFSAERPEGSISTLTIQRTEQRDSAMYRCASSLAEFGVGFFGPGTRLTVL.